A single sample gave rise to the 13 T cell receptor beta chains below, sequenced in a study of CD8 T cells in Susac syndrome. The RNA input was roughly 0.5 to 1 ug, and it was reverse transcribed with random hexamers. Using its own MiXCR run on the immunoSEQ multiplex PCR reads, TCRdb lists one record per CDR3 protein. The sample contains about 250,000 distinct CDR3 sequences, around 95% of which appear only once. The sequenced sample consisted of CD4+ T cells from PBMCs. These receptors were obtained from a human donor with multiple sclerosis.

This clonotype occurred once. CDR3 sequence: CASSRGGISYEQYF. The CDR3 DNA follows: TGTGCCAGCAGCCGGGGAGGGATCTCCTACGAGCAGTACTTC. This chain links TRBV7-2 with TRBJ2-7; the match to TRBD2 covers 7 bases. CDR3 size: 14 residues. Germline V gene lookup returns CDR1 SGHTA and CDR2 FQGNSA. Germline trimming cut 5 bases from V and 0 bases from J; bases unmatched to any gene: 4.

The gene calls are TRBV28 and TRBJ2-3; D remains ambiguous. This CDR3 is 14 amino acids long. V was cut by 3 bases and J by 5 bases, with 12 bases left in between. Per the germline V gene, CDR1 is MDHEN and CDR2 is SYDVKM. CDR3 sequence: CASSFQTGGDTQYF. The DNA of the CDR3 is TGTGCCAGCAGTTTTCAAACCGGCGGAGATACGCAGTATTTT.

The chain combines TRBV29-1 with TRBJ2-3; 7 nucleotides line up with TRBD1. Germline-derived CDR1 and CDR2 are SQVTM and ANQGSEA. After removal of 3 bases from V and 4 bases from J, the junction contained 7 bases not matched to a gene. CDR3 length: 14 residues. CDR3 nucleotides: TGCAGCGTTGACCGCCAGGGGGTTGCAGATACGCAGTATTTT. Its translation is CSVDRQGVADTQYF.

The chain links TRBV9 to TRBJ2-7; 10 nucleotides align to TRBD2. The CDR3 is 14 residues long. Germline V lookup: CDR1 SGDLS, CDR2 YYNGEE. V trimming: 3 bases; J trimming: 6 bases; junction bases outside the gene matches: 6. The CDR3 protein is CASSDLAGGPEQYF. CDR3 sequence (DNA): TGTGCCAGCAGCGACTTAGCGGGGGGACCCGAGCAGTACTTC.

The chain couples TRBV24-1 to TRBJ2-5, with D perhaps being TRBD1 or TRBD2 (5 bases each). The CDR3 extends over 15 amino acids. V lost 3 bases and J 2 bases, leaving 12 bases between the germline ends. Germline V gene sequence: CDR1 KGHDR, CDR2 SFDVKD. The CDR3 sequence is CATSDPGTLQETQYF. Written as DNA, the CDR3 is TGTGCCACCAGTGATCCCGGGACCCTACAAGAGACCCAGTACTTC.

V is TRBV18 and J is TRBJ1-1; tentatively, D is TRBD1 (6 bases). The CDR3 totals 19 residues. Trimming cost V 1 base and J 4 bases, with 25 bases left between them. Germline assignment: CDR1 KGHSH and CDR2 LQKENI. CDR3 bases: TGTGCCAGCTCACCACTACAAGGAACAGGGTTGGTCAAGGGCACTGAAGCTTTCTTT. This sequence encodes CASSPLQGTGLVKGTEAFF.

CDR3 sequence reads: CASRGGTNQPQHF. In DNA, the CDR3 is TGTGCCAGCAGGGGGGGGACAAATCAGCCCCAGCATTTT. The V call is TRBV12-3 or TRBV12-4, the J call TRBJ1-5, with a tentative D call TRBD1 (6 bases). This CDR3 has 13 residues. V lost 6 bases and J 4 bases, leaving 10 bases between the germline ends.

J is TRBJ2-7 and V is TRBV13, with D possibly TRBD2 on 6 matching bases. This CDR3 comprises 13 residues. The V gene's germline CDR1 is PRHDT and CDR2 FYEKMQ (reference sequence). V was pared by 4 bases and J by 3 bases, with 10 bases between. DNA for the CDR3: TGTGCCAGCAGCTCCGACGGGAGCTACGAGCAGTACGTC. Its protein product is CASSSDGSYEQYV.

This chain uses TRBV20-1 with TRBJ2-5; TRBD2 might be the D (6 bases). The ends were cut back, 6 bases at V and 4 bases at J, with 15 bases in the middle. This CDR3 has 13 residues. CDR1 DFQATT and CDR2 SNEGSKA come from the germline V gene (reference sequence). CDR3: CSALSGGGETQYF. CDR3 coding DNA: TGCAGTGCCCTTTCCGGGGGAGGAGAGACCCAGTACTTC.

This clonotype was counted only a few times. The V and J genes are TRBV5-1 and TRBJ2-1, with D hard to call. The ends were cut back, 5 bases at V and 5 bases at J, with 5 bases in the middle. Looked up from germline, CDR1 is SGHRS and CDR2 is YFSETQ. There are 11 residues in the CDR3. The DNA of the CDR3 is TGCGCCAGCAGAAGTAACAATGAGCAGTTCTTC. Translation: CASRSNNEQFF.

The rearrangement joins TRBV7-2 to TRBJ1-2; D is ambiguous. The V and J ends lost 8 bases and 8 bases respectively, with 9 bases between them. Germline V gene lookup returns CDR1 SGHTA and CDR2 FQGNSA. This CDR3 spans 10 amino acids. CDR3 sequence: CASAKEGYTF. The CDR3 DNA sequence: TGTGCCAGCGCCAAGGAAGGCTACACCTTC.

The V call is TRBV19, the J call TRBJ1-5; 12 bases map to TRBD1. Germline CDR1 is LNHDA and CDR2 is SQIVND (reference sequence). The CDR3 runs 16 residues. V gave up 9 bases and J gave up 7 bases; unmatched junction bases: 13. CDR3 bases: TGTGCCAGCACCGGGACAGGGGGCGCAGGGATCCAGCCCCAGCATTTT. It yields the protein CASTGTGGAGIQPQHF.

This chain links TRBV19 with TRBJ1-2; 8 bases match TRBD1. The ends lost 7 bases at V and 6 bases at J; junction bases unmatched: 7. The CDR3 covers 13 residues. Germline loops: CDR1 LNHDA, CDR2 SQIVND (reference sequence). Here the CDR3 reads CASKIQGANGYTF. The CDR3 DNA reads TGTGCCAGTAAAATTCAGGGGGCTAATGGCTACACCTTC.